Listed below are T cell receptor beta chains from one sample, sequenced in a study of blood T cell repertoires in COVID-19. Assay: immunoSEQ multiplex PCR; the TCRdb copy retains only in-frame clones and omits some. The top ten hold 13% of the sample, which has approximately 94,000 clones, just under 85% seen once. The sample taken for sequencing was peripheral blood. These receptors were obtained from a man aged 50-60 years with active or convalescent COVID-19. Both conserved end residues are part of each CDR3. Each record gives: CDR3 protein, CDR3 DNA, clone size, J gene, D gene, V gene. D genes are given only for firm matches. Some rows mark clone size as missing; the rest say once, few, many or name a class of expanded clone.

cdr3_aa: CASRPPHRGEAFF
cdr3_nt: TGTGCCAGCAGACCGCCCCATCGGGGTGAAGCTTTCTTT
clone_size: few
j_call: TRBJ1-1
d_call: NA
v_call: TRBV5-4

cdr3_aa: CASSTMRTEGNEQFF
cdr3_nt: TGTGCCAGCAGCACAATGCGGACCGAGGGCAATGAGCAGTTCTTC
clone_size: NA
j_call: TRBJ2-1
d_call: NA
v_call: TRBV3-1/TRBV3-2

cdr3_aa: CATSDFSRGNTGELFF
cdr3_nt: TGTGCCACCAGTGATTTCAGCAGGGGGAACACCGGGGAGCTGTTTTTT
clone_size: NA
j_call: TRBJ2-2
d_call: NA
v_call: TRBV24-1

cdr3_aa: CASSEAGGGAWYEQYF
cdr3_nt: TGTGCCAGCAGTGAAGCCGGTGGGGGGGCATGGTACGAGCAGTACTTC
clone_size: once
j_call: TRBJ2-7
d_call: NA
v_call: TRBV6-1

cdr3_aa: CASSSLIPRGGVETQYF
cdr3_nt: TGTGCCAGCAGCTCGCTCATTCCGCGAGGGGGGGTGGAGACCCAGTACTTC
clone_size: NA
j_call: TRBJ2-5
d_call: NA
v_call: TRBV5-6

cdr3_aa: CASSQVSGATGELFF
cdr3_nt: TGTGCCAGCAGCCAAGTTAGCGGGGCGACCGGGGAGCTGTTTTTT
clone_size: NA
j_call: TRBJ2-2
d_call: TRBD2
v_call: TRBV3-1/TRBV3-2

cdr3_aa: CASSVFSGTRGTDTQYF
cdr3_nt: TGTGCCAGCAGCGTCTTCTCCGGGACTAGGGGCACAGATACGCAGTATTTT
clone_size: few
j_call: TRBJ2-3
d_call: TRBD2
v_call: TRBV9

cdr3_aa: CASNKQGEENEQFF
cdr3_nt: TGCGCCAGCAACAAACAGGGGGAGGAAAATGAGCAGTTCTTC
clone_size: NA
j_call: TRBJ2-1
d_call: TRBD1
v_call: TRBV5-1

cdr3_aa: CASSFGGGGRNQPQHF
cdr3_nt: TGTGCCAGCTCCTTTGGGGGGGGAGGTCGCAATCAGCCCCAGCATTTT
clone_size: NA
j_call: TRBJ1-5
d_call: NA
v_call: TRBV5-8

cdr3_aa: CASSPEPGLTNYEQYF
cdr3_nt: TGCGCCAGCAGCCCAGAGCCGGGACTCACCAACTACGAGCAGTACTTC
clone_size: NA
j_call: TRBJ2-7
d_call: NA
v_call: TRBV5-1

cdr3_aa: CASKAEGNTGELFF
cdr3_nt: TGCGCCAGCAAAGCGGAGGGAAACACCGGGGAGCTGTTTTTT
clone_size: NA
j_call: TRBJ2-2
d_call: NA
v_call: TRBV10-2

cdr3_aa: CASSFSGTPRNEQFF
cdr3_nt: TGTGCCAGCAGCTTCTCCGGGACACCCCGAAATGAGCAGTTCTTC
clone_size: NA
j_call: TRBJ2-1
d_call: NA
v_call: TRBV11-3

cdr3_aa: CASSLGTGGAEKLFF
cdr3_nt: TGTGCCAGCTCACTTGGGACAGGGGGCGCAGAAAAACTGTTTTTT
clone_size: NA
j_call: TRBJ1-4
d_call: TRBD1
v_call: TRBV18

cdr3_aa: CASRGQGIFDTQYF
cdr3_nt: TGTGCCAGCAGGGGACAGGGGATTTTTGATACGCAGTATTTT
clone_size: NA
j_call: TRBJ2-3
d_call: TRBD1
v_call: TRBV27

cdr3_aa: CASSERGVTGIGNNEQFF
cdr3_nt: TGTGCCAGCAGTGAAAGGGGCGTTACAGGGATTGGTAACAATGAGCAGTTCTTC
clone_size: NA
j_call: TRBJ2-1
d_call: NA
v_call: TRBV6-1

cdr3_aa: CASSFGGAPYEQYF
cdr3_nt: TGTGCCAGCAGCTTCGGGGGGGCCCCCTACGAGCAGTACTTC
clone_size: once
j_call: TRBJ2-7
d_call: TRBD2
v_call: TRBV5-4

cdr3_aa: CASSFLAGATSEQFF
cdr3_nt: TGTGCCAGCAGCTTTCTAGCGGGGGCTACTAGCGAGCAGTTCTTC
clone_size: NA
j_call: TRBJ2-1
d_call: TRBD2
v_call: TRBV7-9

cdr3_aa: CASSVDPGSPTGELFF
cdr3_nt: TGTGCCAGCAGCGTAGACCCGGGTAGTCCCACCGGGGAGCTGTTTTTT
clone_size: NA
j_call: TRBJ2-2
d_call: NA
v_call: TRBV9

cdr3_aa: CASTYSGWQYF
cdr3_nt: TGTGCCAGTACCTATTCCGGGTGGCAGTACTTC
clone_size: NA
j_call: TRBJ2-7
d_call: NA
v_call: TRBV6-5

cdr3_aa: CASSLDVHPGELFF
cdr3_nt: TGTGCCAGCAGCTTAGACGTACATCCCGGGGAGCTGTTTTTT
clone_size: NA
j_call: TRBJ2-2
d_call: NA
v_call: TRBV7-6

cdr3_aa: CASSQGGRGPNTEAFF
cdr3_nt: TGCGCCAGCAGCCAAGGTGGCAGGGGGCCTAACACTGAAGCTTTCTTT
clone_size: NA
j_call: TRBJ1-1
d_call: TRBD1
v_call: TRBV4-1

cdr3_aa: CASSFRQGAGSPLHF
cdr3_nt: TGTGCCAGCAGTTTTCGACAGGGGGCAGGTTCACCCCTCCACTTT
clone_size: NA
j_call: TRBJ1-6
d_call: TRBD1
v_call: TRBV2

cdr3_aa: CASSEGAGEETQYF
cdr3_nt: TGCGCCAGCAGTGAAGGAGCGGGAGAGGAGACCCAGTACTTC
clone_size: NA
j_call: TRBJ2-5
d_call: TRBD2
v_call: TRBV10-1

cdr3_aa: CASSQESVQPQHF
cdr3_nt: TGCGCCAGCAGCCAAGAGTCAGTACAGCCCCAGCATTTT
clone_size: NA
j_call: TRBJ1-5
d_call: NA
v_call: TRBV4-1

cdr3_aa: CASSYRPRGDTQYF
cdr3_nt: TGTGCCAGCAGTTACCGACCCCGGGGAGATACGCAGTATTTT
clone_size: NA
j_call: TRBJ2-3
d_call: NA
v_call: TRBV6-5

cdr3_aa: CASSYWASNTGELFF
cdr3_nt: TGTGCCAGCAGTTACTGGGCTTCGAACACCGGGGAGCTGTTTTTT
clone_size: once
j_call: TRBJ2-2
d_call: NA
v_call: TRBV6-5

cdr3_aa: CASSLISGGKSPLHF
cdr3_nt: TGTGCCAGCAGCCTCATTTCAGGGGGGAAATCACCCCTCCACTTT
clone_size: NA
j_call: TRBJ1-6
d_call: TRBD1
v_call: TRBV3-1/TRBV3-2

cdr3_aa: CASSLDLGGSDAYNEQFF
cdr3_nt: TGTGCCAGCAGCTTAGATCTGGGCGGGAGTGACGCCTACAATGAGCAGTTCTTC
clone_size: NA
j_call: TRBJ2-1
d_call: TRBD2
v_call: TRBV11-3

cdr3_aa: CASSAEQGQPQHF
cdr3_nt: TGTGCCAGTAGTGCCGAACAGGGTCAGCCCCAGCATTTT
clone_size: NA
j_call: TRBJ1-5
d_call: NA
v_call: TRBV19

cdr3_aa: CASSSTPIYTGNEQFF
cdr3_nt: TGTGCCAGCAGTTCAACCCCCATATACACGGGAAATGAGCAGTTCTTC
clone_size: NA
j_call: TRBJ2-1
d_call: NA
v_call: TRBV28

cdr3_aa: CASSPLGLSYTF
cdr3_nt: TGTGCCAGCAGCCCTCTAGGTTTAAGCTACACCTTC
clone_size: NA
j_call: TRBJ1-2
d_call: NA
v_call: TRBV5-6

cdr3_aa: CASSLEGQGDWETQYF
cdr3_nt: TGTGCCAGCAGCTTAGAGGGACAGGGTGATTGGGAGACCCAGTACTTC
clone_size: NA
j_call: TRBJ2-5
d_call: TRBD1
v_call: TRBV11-1

cdr3_aa: CASSPSSGRTHF
cdr3_nt: TGTGCCAGCTCACCCTCTAGCGGGAGGACCCACTTC
clone_size: once
j_call: TRBJ2-7
d_call: TRBD2
v_call: TRBV18

cdr3_aa: CASSGRGGYTF
cdr3_nt: TGTGCCAGCAGCGGCCGAGGTGGCTACACCTTC
clone_size: NA
j_call: TRBJ1-2
d_call: NA
v_call: TRBV9

cdr3_aa: CAISEKREAGEQYF
cdr3_nt: TGTGCCATCAGTGAGAAGCGGGAGGCGGGAGAGCAGTACTTC
clone_size: NA
j_call: TRBJ2-7
d_call: TRBD2
v_call: TRBV10-3

cdr3_aa: CASSIRAGGNTEAFF
cdr3_nt: TGTGCCAGTAGTATTAGGGCCGGGGGAAACACTGAAGCTTTCTTT
clone_size: once
j_call: TRBJ1-1
d_call: NA
v_call: TRBV19

cdr3_aa: CASLHRETYEQYF
cdr3_nt: TGTGCTAGTCTCCACCGGGAAACCTACGAGCAGTACTTC
clone_size: NA
j_call: TRBJ2-7
d_call: NA
v_call: TRBV12-5

cdr3_aa: CASSTQGETEAFF
cdr3_nt: TGTGCCAGCTCAACCCAGGGGGAGACTGAAGCTTTCTTT
clone_size: NA
j_call: TRBJ1-1
d_call: TRBD1
v_call: TRBV18

cdr3_aa: CASSKVRRDKGNTIYF
cdr3_nt: TGTGCCAGCAGCAAAGTGAGAAGGGACAAGGGAAACACCATATATTTT
clone_size: few
j_call: TRBJ1-3
d_call: NA
v_call: TRBV21-1

cdr3_aa: CASSPGLAGGPGREQYF
cdr3_nt: TGTGCCAGCAGTCCGGGACTAGCGGGAGGGCCGGGGCGAGAGCAGTACTTC
clone_size: NA
j_call: TRBJ2-7
d_call: TRBD2
v_call: TRBV5-6

cdr3_aa: CASSIQGKSEKLFF
cdr3_nt: TGTGCCAGTAGTATTCAGGGGAAAAGTGAAAAACTGTTTTTT
clone_size: few
j_call: TRBJ1-4
d_call: NA
v_call: TRBV19

cdr3_aa: CASSPGLAGVFEQFF
cdr3_nt: TGTGCCAGCAGCCCGGGACTAGCGGGAGTCTTTGAGCAGTTCTTC
clone_size: NA
j_call: TRBJ2-1
d_call: TRBD2
v_call: TRBV3-1/TRBV3-2

cdr3_aa: CASSFRDSNNEQFF
cdr3_nt: TGTGCCAGCAGCTTTAGGGACTCTAACAATGAGCAGTTCTTC
clone_size: NA
j_call: TRBJ2-1
d_call: NA
v_call: TRBV7-9

cdr3_aa: CASSKREAVDEQYF
cdr3_nt: TGTGCCAGTAGTAAACGGGAGGCTGTCGACGAGCAGTACTTC
clone_size: few
j_call: TRBJ2-7
d_call: TRBD2
v_call: TRBV19

cdr3_aa: CAISGGGNSYEQYF
cdr3_nt: TGTGCCATCAGTGGTGGCGGGAACAGTTACGAGCAGTACTTC
clone_size: few
j_call: TRBJ2-7
d_call: NA
v_call: TRBV10-3

cdr3_aa: CASSRSGSQNEKLFF
cdr3_nt: TGTGCCAGCAGCCGGTCCGGGAGCCAGAATGAAAAACTGTTTTTT
clone_size: NA
j_call: TRBJ1-4
d_call: NA
v_call: TRBV5-4